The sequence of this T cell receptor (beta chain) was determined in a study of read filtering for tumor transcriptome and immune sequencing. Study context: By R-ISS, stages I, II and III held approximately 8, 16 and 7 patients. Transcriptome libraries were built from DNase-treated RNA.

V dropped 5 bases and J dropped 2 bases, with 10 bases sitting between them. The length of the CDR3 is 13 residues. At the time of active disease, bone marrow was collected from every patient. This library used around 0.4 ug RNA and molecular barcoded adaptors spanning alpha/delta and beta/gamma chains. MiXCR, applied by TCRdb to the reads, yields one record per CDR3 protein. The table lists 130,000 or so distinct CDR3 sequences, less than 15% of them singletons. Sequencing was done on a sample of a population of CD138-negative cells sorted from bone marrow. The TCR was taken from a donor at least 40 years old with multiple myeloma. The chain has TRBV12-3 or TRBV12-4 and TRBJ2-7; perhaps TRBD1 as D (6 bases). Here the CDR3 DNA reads TGTGCCAGCAGTGGGGGCCATCCCTACGAGCAGTACTTC. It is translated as CASSGGHPYEQYF.